This TCR beta chain was profiled in a study of beta chain features in type 1 diabetes. V lost 1 base and J lost 0, with 7 bases in between. The CDR3 covers 15 residues. Germline values: CDR1 PRHDT, CDR2 FYEKMQ (reference sequence). Expressed TCRB transcripts got sequenced, as all isolated RNA was reverse transcribed. Profiled with immunoSEQ multiplex PCR; TCRdb holds only in-frame clones, not every one. The table has roughly 330,000 clones, roughly 9.6% seen once. This clone was counted a few times. The chain couples TRBV13 to TRBJ2-1; D is undetermined. Source material: naive CD4+ T cells from blood. The clonotype originates from a woman aged 25 to 39 in good health. CDR3 nucleotides: TGTGCCAGCAGCTTAGATTGGAGCTCCTACAATGAGCAGTTCTTC. The encoded protein is CASSLDWSSYNEQFF.